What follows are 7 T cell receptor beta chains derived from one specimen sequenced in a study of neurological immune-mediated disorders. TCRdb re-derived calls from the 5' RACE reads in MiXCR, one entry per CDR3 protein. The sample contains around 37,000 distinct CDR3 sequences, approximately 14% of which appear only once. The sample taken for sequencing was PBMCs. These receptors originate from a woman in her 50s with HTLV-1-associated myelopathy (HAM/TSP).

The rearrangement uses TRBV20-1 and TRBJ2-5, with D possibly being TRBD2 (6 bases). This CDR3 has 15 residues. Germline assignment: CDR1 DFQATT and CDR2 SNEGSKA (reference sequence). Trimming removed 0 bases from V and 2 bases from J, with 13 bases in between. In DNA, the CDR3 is TGCAGTGCTAGAGATCTCAGGAGGGATCAAGAGACCCAGTACTTC. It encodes CSARDLRRDQETQYF.

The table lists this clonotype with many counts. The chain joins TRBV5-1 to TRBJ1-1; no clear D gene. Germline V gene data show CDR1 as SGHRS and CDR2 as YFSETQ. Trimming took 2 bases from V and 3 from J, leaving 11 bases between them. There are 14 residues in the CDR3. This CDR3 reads CASSFMGTDTEAFF. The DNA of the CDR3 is TGCGCCAGCAGCTTTATGGGAACCGACACTGAAGCTTTCTTT.

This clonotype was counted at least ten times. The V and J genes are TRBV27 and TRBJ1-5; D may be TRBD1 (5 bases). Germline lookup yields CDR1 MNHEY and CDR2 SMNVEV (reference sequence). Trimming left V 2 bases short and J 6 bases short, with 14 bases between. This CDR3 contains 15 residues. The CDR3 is CASSLTRQTSQPQHF. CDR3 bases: TGTGCCAGCAGTTTAACCCGACAGACATCTCAGCCCCAGCATTTT.

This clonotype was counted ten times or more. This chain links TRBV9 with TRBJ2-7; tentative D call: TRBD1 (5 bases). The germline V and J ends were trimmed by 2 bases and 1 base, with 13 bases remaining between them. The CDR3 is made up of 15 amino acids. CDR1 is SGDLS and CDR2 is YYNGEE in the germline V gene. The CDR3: CASSVTSGISYEQYF. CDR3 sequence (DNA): TGTGCCAGCAGCGTGACATCAGGGATTTCCTACGAGCAGTACTTC.

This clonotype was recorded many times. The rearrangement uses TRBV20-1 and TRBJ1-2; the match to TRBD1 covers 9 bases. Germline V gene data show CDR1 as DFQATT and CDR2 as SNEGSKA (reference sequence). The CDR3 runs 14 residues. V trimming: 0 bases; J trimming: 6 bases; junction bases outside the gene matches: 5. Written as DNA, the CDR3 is TGCAGTGCTAGAGACCCACAGGGGGCCCATGGCTACACCTTC. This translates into CSARDPQGAHGYTF.

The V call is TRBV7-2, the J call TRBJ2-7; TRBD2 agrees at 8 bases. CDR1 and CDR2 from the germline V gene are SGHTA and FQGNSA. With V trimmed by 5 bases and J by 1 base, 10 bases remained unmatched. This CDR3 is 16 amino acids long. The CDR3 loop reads CASSQTAGTRSYEQYF. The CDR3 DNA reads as TGTGCCAGCAGCCAAACAGCCGGGACTAGGTCCTACGAGCAGTACTTC.

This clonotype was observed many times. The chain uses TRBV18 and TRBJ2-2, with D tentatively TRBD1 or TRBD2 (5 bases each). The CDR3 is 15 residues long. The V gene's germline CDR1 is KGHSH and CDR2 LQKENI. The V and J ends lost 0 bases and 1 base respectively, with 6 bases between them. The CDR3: CASSPPGVNTGELFF. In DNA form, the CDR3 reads TGTGCCAGCTCACCACCGGGGGTGAACACCGGGGAGCTGTTTTTT. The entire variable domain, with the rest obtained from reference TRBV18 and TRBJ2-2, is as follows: NAGVMQNPRHLVRRRGQEARLRCSPMKGHSHVYWYRQLPEEGLKFMVYLQKENIIDESGMPKERFSAEFPKEGPSILRIQQVVRGDSAAYFCASSPPGVNTGELFFGEGSRLTVL.